Reported below is one TCR beta chain. Its antigen is as yet unknown. Trimming removed 6 bases at V and 9 bases at J, with 18 bases between. The CDR3 extends over 15 amino acids. Study-level results: Greatest tumor Treg TCR overlap was with tumor naive CD4+ cells.

Full-length variable regions came from constant-region reverse primers plus semi-nested Nested Universal Primer A PCR. TCRdb re-called the 5' RACE reads through MiXCR, storing one row per CDR3 protein. The sample holds under 65,000 distinct CDR3 sequences, around a quarter seen once. Sample: tumor-infiltrating memory CD4+ T cells sorted from the breast tumor. Subset in this sample: memory CD4+ T cells, CD4+CD45RO+CD25-. This rearrangement joins TRBV12-3 or TRBV12-4 to TRBJ1-6, with no clear D. The clonotype originates from a female donor with breast cancer. As DNA, the CDR3 is TGTGCCAGCAGGAGAGAAAGGACGGGCGGTTCACCCCTCCACTTT. Its translation: CASRRERTGGSPLHF.